Below, 6 T cell receptor beta chains from the same sample are listed, as sequenced in a study of blood T cell repertoires in COVID-19. Measured with immunoSEQ multiplex PCR; TCRdb has only the in-frame clones, and not every one. The sample lists 110,000 to 150,000 clones, 80% to 90% occurring once. Material: peripheral blood. The receptors were gathered from a man in his sixties with active or convalescent COVID-19.

The chain is built from TRBV5-4 and TRBJ2-1, with D unresolved. Trimming cost V 3 bases and J 0 bases, with 10 bases left between them. Germline CDR1 and CDR2: SGHNT and YYREEE (reference sequence). CDR3 size: 15 residues. This CDR3 reads CASSSGTASYNEQFF. Here the CDR3 DNA reads TGTGCCAGCAGCTCAGGAACTGCCTCCTACAATGAGCAGTTCTTC.

J is TRBJ1-5 and V is TRBV24-1; unclear D gene. The CDR3 is made up of 13 amino acids. Per the germline V gene, CDR1 is KGHDR and CDR2 is SFDVKD. The V and J ends lost 10 bases and 0 bases respectively, with 9 bases between them. The CDR3: CATTSSSNQPQHF. The CDR3 nucleotides read TGTGCCACAACTAGCAGTAGCAATCAGCCCCAGCATTTT.

CDR3 in amino acids: CASSRDRPGLVRAYEQYV. DNA for the CDR3: TGTGCCAGCAGCCGAGATCGTCCGGGACTAGTACGGGCCTACGAGCAGTACGTC. The V call is TRBV7-8, the J call TRBJ2-7; 8 nucleotides line up with TRBD2. Germline lookup yields CDR1 SGHVS and CDR2 FQNEAQ. CDR3 length: 18 amino acids. J gave up 2 bases and V 5 bases, and 17 bases lay outside the gene matches.

The V gene is TRBV18, the J gene TRBJ2-3; 7 bases are a match to TRBD1. J gave up 6 bases and V 6 bases, and 9 bases lay outside the gene matches. The CDR3 loop spans 14 amino acids. In germline, CDR1 is KGHSH, CDR2 LQKENI. DNA for the CDR3: TGTGCCAGCTCCCGAAGACAGGGTGAGGATACGCAGTATTTT. Translating it yields CASSRRQGEDTQYF.

The chain recombines TRBV6-5 with TRBJ2-1, with 10 positions matching TRBD2. This CDR3 has 15 residues. Per the germline V gene, CDR1 is MNHEY and CDR2 is SVGAGI. J was trimmed by 8 bases and V by 7 bases; bases with no gene match: 11. The CDR3 nucleotides read TGTGCCAGCACTCTGGCTAGCGGGAGTCACGATGAGCAGTTCTTC. Translating gives CASTLASGSHDEQFF.

This chain joins TRBV7-2 and TRBJ2-5; D perhaps matches TRBD1 (8 bases). CDR3 size: 15 residues. Germline loops: CDR1 SGHTA, CDR2 FQGNSA. V was pared by 4 bases and J by 4 bases, with 16 bases between. The CDR3 is CASSSRTGRGETQYF. The CDR3 coding sequence is TGTGCCAGCAGCTCGCGGACAGGGAGGGGAGAGACCCAGTACTTC. Based on the CDR3 plus reference TRBV7-2 and TRBJ2-5, the full variable domain is GAGVSQSPSNKVTEKGKDVELRCDPISGHTALYWYRQSLGQGLEFLIYFQGNSAPDKSGLPSDRFSAERTGGSVSTLTIQRTQQEDSAVYLCASSSRTGRGETQYFGPGTRLLVL.